This T cell receptor beta chain derives from a study of T-cell reconstitution after alpha-beta-depleted transplantation in children. Germline CDR1 reads MDHEN; CDR2 reads SYDVKM. The V and J ends lost 3 bases and 5 bases respectively, with 10 bases between them. The CDR3 has 13 amino acids. This clonotype showed up many times. Unique molecular identifiers featured in how the TCRbeta library was prepared. TCRdb recomputed calls from the PCR reads with MiXCR, one row per CDR3 protein. Found here are around 200,000 distinct CDR3 sequences, 6.5% to 7.5% of them singletons; the top ten hold roughly 3%. The sequence came from a human donor who donated a stem cell graft to a child with Wiskott-Aldrich syndrome. The genes are TRBV28 and TRBJ1-1, with D maybe TRBD1 (5 bases). The source material was PBMCs from the stem cell graft donor, sampled from the stem cell graft. In DNA, the CDR3 is TGTGCCAGCAGTTTCGGCAGGGAGACTGAAGCTTTCTTT. Its protein product is CASSFGRETEAFF.